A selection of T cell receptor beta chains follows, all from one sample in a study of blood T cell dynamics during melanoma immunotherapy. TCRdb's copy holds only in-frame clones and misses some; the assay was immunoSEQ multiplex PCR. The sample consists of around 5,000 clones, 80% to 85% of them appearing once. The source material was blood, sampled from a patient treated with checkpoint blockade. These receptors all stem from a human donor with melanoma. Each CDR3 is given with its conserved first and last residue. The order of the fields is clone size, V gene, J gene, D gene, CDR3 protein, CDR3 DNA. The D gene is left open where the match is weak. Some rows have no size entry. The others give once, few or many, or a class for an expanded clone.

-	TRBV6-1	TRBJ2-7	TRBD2	CASLILAGGPYEQYF	TGTGCCAGCCTCATTCTTGCGGGGGGGCCCTACGAGCAGTACTTC
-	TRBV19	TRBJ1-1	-	CASSTPVMNTEAFF	TGTGCCAGTAGTACACCGGTAATGAACACTGAAGCTTTCTTT
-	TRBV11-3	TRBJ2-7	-	CASSLDPTGYEQYF	TGTGCCAGCAGCTTAGATCCGACAGGATACGAGCAGTACTTC
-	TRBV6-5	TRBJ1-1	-	CASSSPGGTEAFF	TGTGCCAGCAGTTCCCCGGGAGGAACTGAAGCTTTCTTT
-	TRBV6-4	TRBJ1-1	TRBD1	CASSERQGVNTEAFF	TGTGCCAGCAGTGAGAGACAGGGGGTGAACACTGAAGCTTTCTTT
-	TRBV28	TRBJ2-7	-	CASRSSRQDKSYEQYF	TGTGCCAGCAGATCCTCCCGACAGGACAAGTCCTACGAGCAGTACTTC
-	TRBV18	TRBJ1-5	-	CASSPTGGNQPQHF	TGTGCCAGCTCACCGACGGGAGGCAATCAGCCCCAGCATTTT
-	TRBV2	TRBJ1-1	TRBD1	CASSVDRDTEAFF	TGTGCCAGCAGTGTGGACAGGGACACTGAAGCTTTCTTT
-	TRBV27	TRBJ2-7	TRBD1	CASRILSTGESYEQYF	TGTGCCAGCAGAATCTTATCGACAGGGGAATCCTACGAGCAGTACTTC
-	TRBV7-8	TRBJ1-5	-	CASSALDGSNQPQHF	TGTGCCAGCAGCGCATTGGACGGTAGCAATCAGCCCCAGCATTTT
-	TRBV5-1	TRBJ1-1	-	CASTTGMNTEAFF	TGCGCCAGCACGACCGGAATGAACACTGAAGCTTTCTTT
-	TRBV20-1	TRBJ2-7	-	CSASEGYEQYF	TGCAGTGCCAGCGAAGGGTACGAGCAGTACTTC
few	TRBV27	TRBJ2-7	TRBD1	CASSLEGTGPYEQYF	TGTGCCAGCAGTTTAGAAGGGACAGGGCCCTACGAGCAGTACTTC
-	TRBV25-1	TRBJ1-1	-	CASSTRQNTEAFF	TGTGCCAGCTCCACCCGTCAGAACACTGAAGCTTTCTTT
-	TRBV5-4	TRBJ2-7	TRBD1	CASSSGQGPSYEQYF	TGTGCCAGCAGCTCGGGACAGGGGCCCTCCTACGAGCAGTACTTC
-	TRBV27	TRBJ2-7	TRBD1	CASSSHRADRSSYEQYF	TGTGCCAGCAGTTCACATAGGGCGGACAGGAGCTCCTACGAGCAGTACTTC
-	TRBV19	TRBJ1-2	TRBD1	CASSIRGTGGRGYTF	TGTGCCAGTAGTATCCGAGGGACAGGGGGACGTGGCTACACCTTC
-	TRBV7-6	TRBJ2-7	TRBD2	CASSLFSTSGSSEQYF	TGTGCCAGCAGCTTATTTTCGACTAGCGGGAGCAGTGAGCAGTACTTC
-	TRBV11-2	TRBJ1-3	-	CASIDAFGNTIYF	TGTGCCAGCATCGACGCTTTTGGAAACACCATATATTTT
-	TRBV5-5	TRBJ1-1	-	CASSPPRNTEAFF	TGTGCCAGCAGCCCCCCCAGGAACACTGAAGCTTTCTTT
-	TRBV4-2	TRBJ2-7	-	CASSQGPYEQYF	TGTGCCAGCAGCCAAGGACCCTACGAGCAGTACTTC
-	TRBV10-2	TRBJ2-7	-	CASSGVVSDGSYEQYF	TGCGCCAGCAGCGGAGTGGTTAGCGATGGCTCCTACGAGCAGTACTTC
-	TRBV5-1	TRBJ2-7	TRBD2	CASSLGGLAGVYEQYF	TGCGCCAGCAGCTTGGGCGGGCTAGCGGGAGTATACGAGCAGTACTTC
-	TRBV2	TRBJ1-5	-	CASSDGVMSNQPQHF	TGTGCCAGCAGTGATGGGGTAATGAGCAATCAGCCCCAGCATTTT
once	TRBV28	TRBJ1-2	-	CASSLGGNYGYTF	TGTGCCAGCAGTTTGGGTGGTAACTATGGCTACACCTTC
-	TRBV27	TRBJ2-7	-	CASSPRPSYEQYF	TGTGCCAGCAGTCCCCGACCCTCCTACGAGCAGTACTTC
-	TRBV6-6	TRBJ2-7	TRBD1	CASSYGTGTYEQYF	TGTGCCAGCAGTTACGGGACAGGGACCTACGAGCAGTACTTC
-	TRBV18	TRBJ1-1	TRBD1	CASSSTGTEAFF	TGTGCCAGCTCATCGACAGGGACTGAAGCTTTCTTT
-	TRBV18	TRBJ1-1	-	CASSSLGRGDSTEAFF	TGTGCCAGCTCATCGCTCGGACGGGGCGATAGCACTGAAGCTTTCTTT
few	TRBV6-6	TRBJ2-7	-	CASSLGVEQYF	TGTGCCAGCAGCTTAGGCGTCGAGCAGTACTTC
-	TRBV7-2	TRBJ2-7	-	CASRSDLSSYEQYF	TGTGCCAGCAGGTCGGACTTGAGCTCCTACGAGCAGTACTTC
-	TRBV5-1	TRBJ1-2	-	CASRASRGPGYGYTF	TGCGCCAGCAGAGCCTCTCGGGGTCCAGGCTATGGCTACACCTTC
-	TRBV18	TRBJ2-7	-	CASSPFGYEQYF	TGTGCCAGCTCACCATTTGGATACGAGCAGTACTTC
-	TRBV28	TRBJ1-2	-	CASRGGSSHGYTF	TGTGCCAGCAGGGGAGGGTCATCCCATGGCTACACCTTC
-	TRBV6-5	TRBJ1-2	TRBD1	CASSYQAGGNYGYTF	TGTGCCAGCAGTTACCAGGCAGGGGGCAACTATGGCTACACCTTC
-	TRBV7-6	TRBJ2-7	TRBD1	CASSLEDRGYEQYF	TGTGCCAGCAGCTTAGAGGACAGGGGGTACGAGCAGTACTTC
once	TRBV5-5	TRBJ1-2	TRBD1	CASSPGQVRGYTF	TGTGCCAGCAGTCCGGGACAGGTTCGTGGCTACACCTTC
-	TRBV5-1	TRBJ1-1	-	CASSPGWGSGNTEAFF	TGCGCCAGCAGCCCGGGTTGGGGGTCAGGGAACACTGAAGCTTTCTTT
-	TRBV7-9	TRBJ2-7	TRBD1	CASSSLDRIYEQYF	TGTGCCAGCAGCTCCTTGGACAGGATATACGAGCAGTACTTC
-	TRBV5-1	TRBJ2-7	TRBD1	CASSSLDRAYEQYF	TGCGCCAGCAGCTCGTTGGACAGGGCTTACGAGCAGTACTTC
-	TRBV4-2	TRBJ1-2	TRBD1	CASSQEKTGRIGYGYTF	TGTGCCAGCAGCCAAGAAAAGACAGGGAGGATTGGGTATGGCTACACCTTC
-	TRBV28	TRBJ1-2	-	CATKTGNYGYTF	TGTGCCACCAAAACAGGGAACTATGGCTACACCTTC